One T cell receptor (beta chain) is described in this entry. Its antigen remains undetermined. Base qualities are not recorded, but no much larger clone differs from it by a single base. The library was obtained by the immunoSEQ multiplex PCR assay. For the multiplex PCR, a mixture combining 60 forward primers for TCR Vbeta segments and 13 reverse primers for TCR Jbeta segments was used. The CDR3 region of rearranged TCR beta genes was amplified from genomic DNA by a multiplex PCR assay. The amplified TCR beta libraries were sequenced on the Illumina HiSeq System as 87-base-pair reads. In the source study's methods: A later analysis tallied 70 million to 100 million unique TCR beta chains across the approximately 670 repertoires, and around 9.9 million of those chains were shared by two or more donors. Raw reads were error-corrected and collapsed into unique sequences with a nearest-neighbor algorithm that merged closely related sequences to remove PCR and sequencing errors. V, D and J gene segments were assigned by aligning CDR3 sequences to IMGT reference sequences. For a sequence to be retained, a match of at least six nucleotides to both a V gene segment and a J gene segment was required. Rearrangements were called productive when the CDR3 lacked stop codons and stayed in frame with V and J; all others were non-productive. Following IMGT convention, CDR3 was defined as the stretch from the second conserved V-encoded cysteine to the conserved J-encoded phenylalanine. The earlier analysis of fewer than 750 of the donors excluded sequences that lacked an unambiguous match to a single V gene segment. In an earlier analysis of around 600 of the donors, V segments were called functional above 56.7% productive rearrangements and were called segregating when the between-donor standard deviation exceeded 5%. A statistical classification framework was developed to diagnose cytomegalovirus status using the catalog of TCR beta chain sequences. A later analysis assigned V and J genes by comparing TCR nucleotide sequences with IMGT/GENE-DB human TR gene sequences. Using the TCRdist pipeline, a later analysis assigned CDR3 sequences along with most-parsimonious VDJ recombination scenarios. A later analysis defined each TCR beta chain by its CDR3 amino acid sequence plus V-gene family, and excluded reads lacking a unique V-gene family. In a later analysis, approximately 590 highly shared, low-generation-probability nucleotide sequences were removed to address suspected cross-contamination and a sequencing artifact. In a later analysis, a clonal expansion index was calculated for each public chain from normalized within-repertoire ranks of inferred template counts. A later analysis computed generation probabilities with a VDJ recombination model fitted to out-of-frame rearrangements, and checked the results against IGoR. In a later analysis, hypergeometric tests were used to score TCR-TCR, TCR-HLA and TCR-CMV co-occurrence, with a repertoire-size bias correction applied to TCR pairs. False discovery rates were estimated in a later analysis by permuting HLA or CMV assignments 20 times. In a later analysis, co-occurring TCRs were grouped with DBSCAN, and TCRdist sequence similarity was added when clustering was performed within HLA-allele-positive subsets. For co-occurrence clustering, repertoires with fewer than 30,000 or more than 120,000 public chains were excluded, along with about five repertoires with anomalous nucleotide sharing. TCRdb limited this immuneACCESS table to in-frame rearrangements with V and J called. A share of clones is missing; checked studies link under half to unresolved V genes, and the rest is unexplained. V and J calls and clone size come straight from that table; D and trimming were deduced from the DNA. The sample has under 130,000 clones on record, roughly 70% of them singletons. The top ten clones comprise roughly 3% of the sample.

This entry comes from a study of cytomegalovirus exposure and HLA in healthy donors (dated by TCRdb to 2017 to 2019). As for the study more broadly: An earlier analysis of roughly 610 of the donors reported approximately 260 Gb of sequence data and roughly 120 million unique TCR beta sequences obtained from roughly 170 million T cells. Approximately 300 gigabases of sequencing data and around 80 million unique TCR sequences made up an early release that covered several hundred HLA-typed donors. Among the approximately 420 genotyped donors, around 81% belonged to the genetic ancestry cluster associated with self-reported Caucasian donors. The study aimed to test whether cataloging public T cell receptors could reveal signatures of past pathogen exposure. The T cell repertoires of some 670 subjects were profiled by immunosequencing and related to cytomegalovirus serostatus. Besides the first cohort of approximately 670 subjects, a separate validation cohort made up of some 110 different subjects was used. The study combined high-throughput TCR immunosequencing, statistical association of individual TCRs with disease status, and machine learning to predict cytomegalovirus infection status. A later analysis re-examined previously published TCR beta repertoires from more than 600 donors and added high-resolution HLA genotyping to investigate patterns of TCR occurrence. In the later analysis, no new phenotypic data were used to find candidate immune exposures; instead, reliance was placed on TCR beta sequences and their occurrence across donors. An earlier analysis of 587 of the donors used high-throughput TCR beta sequencing to judge whether each TCR beta V gene segment behaved as functional or pseudogenic. Alongside the repertoire data, information on donor age, sex, ethnicity and CMV serostatus was compiled. A later genetic analysis used genome-wide SNP genotypes for about 60% of the 666 donors, treating that subset as a discovery cohort. Every discovery cohort repertoire had been produced on one sequencing platform. HLA typing included class I and class II loci at four-digit resolution. Typing coverage varied by locus: about 629-640 donors for A, B, C, DRB1 and DQB1; about 520 for DQA1; about 570 for DPA1; 450 to 480 for DPB1. About five DR-DQ haplotypes were handled as single units for association and clustering, since linkage in the cohort was strong. Among about 400 genotyped donors of the cohort, an average of roughly 230,000 unique TCR beta nucleotide sequences was sequenced per donor, of which 15% to 20% were non-productive. What the research found in general, with its limitations: Across donors, most TCR sequences were observed very rarely, whereas some public TCRs were present in many individuals. Some IMGT-functional V segments, including TRBV6-2 and TRBV6-3, could not be told apart with the 87-base-pair reads, so those segments were excluded. A later analysis found that most CMV-associated TCR beta chains appeared HLA-restricted, with HLA associations seemingly driven largely by CMV exposure. The authors suggested that the approach could potentially be extended to other disease states and immunological phenotypes. A further reported finding was that TCR beta sequences accurately predicted the HLA-A and HLA-B alleles for most subjects in the first cohort. In a later analysis, HLA-associated TCR beta chains were found to be more clonally expanded and to have lower generation probabilities than equally common non-associated chains. Broadly in line with IMGT annotations, most TCR beta V segments showed up in productive rearrangements about 90% or about 30% of the time in an earlier analysis of 450 to 600 of the donors. Some 15 rarely observed V segments, including chromosome 9 orphons, were excluded from the earlier analysis of a few hundred of the donors because counts were too low. According to a later genetic analysis, donors in an Asian-associated ancestry cluster had fewer N-insertions in productive TCRs than the roughly 700-donor mean. V-gene and J-gene trimming of TCR beta chains was associated with a missense DCLRE1C variant in a later genetic analysis, and the association was replicated in an independent cohort. In vitro tests confirmed that a few of the cytomegalovirus-associated TCR beta chains recognize cytomegalovirus antigens. A later analysis found that TCR association rates varied across HLA loci, with DRB1 alleles showing the most associated TCRs and HLA-C alleles the fewest. In a later analysis, several top co-occurrence clusters were reported to appear linked to parvovirus B19, influenza, CMV and Epstein-Barr virus. Because HLA typing was missing for some donors at each locus, association tests included only the typed subset. Presence/absence analyses assumed roughly uniform sequencing depth across donors, an assumption that may not hold. The study listed 150 to 200 TCR beta chains as associated with cytomegalovirus. Strong co-occurrence of HLA alleles, especially DR and DQ, made assigning TCR associations to individual alleles difficult. Immune exposure information for the cohort was limited to CMV serostatus. This cohort had only TCR beta chains sequenced, and the lack of alpha or paired-chain data limited which features could be detected. In both the original and validation cohorts, the classifier was reported to diagnose cytomegalovirus status with high specificity and sensitivity. A later analysis associated 16,951 TCR beta sequences with specific HLA alleles at a false discovery rate of 0.05. Correlated functional status among segregating V segments might reflect linkage disequilibrium, but an unknown experimental factor could not be ruled out. A group of highly shared sequence variants was considered likely to be a technical artifact of the sequencing pipeline.

Inclusive of the bounding cysteine and phenylalanine, the CDR3 is 15 residues long. CDR3 DNA only is kept here, 45 bases in frame from base 1. The germline V gene specifies SGHRS as CDR1 and YFSETQ as CDR2. V loses 4 bases, J loses 3 bases, and the germline ends lie 14 bases apart. The cohort consisted of 600 to 750 healthy bone marrow donors. All cohort members were sampled while nominally healthy, although unrecorded immune exposures were likely present. The donor tested CMV seronegative, placing the donor among the 350 or so seronegative members of the cohort. Each donor provided a peripheral blood sample, and peripheral blood mononuclear cells were used for TCR beta sequencing. The Qiagen DNeasy Blood Extraction Kit was used to extract genomic DNA from the blood cell samples.

The receptor was isolated from a woman in her forties or fifties in good health and CMV-seronegative. Material for sequencing was PBMCs. This chain joins TRBV5-1 to TRBJ1-5; the D region possibly corresponds to TRBD1 (6 bases align). The CDR3 reads CASSEDSPFNQPQHF. The DNA is TGCGCCAGCAGCGAGGACAGCCCCTTCAATCAGCCCCAGCATTTT.